Listed below are T cell receptor beta chains from one sample, sequenced in a study of cytomegalovirus exposure and HLA in healthy donors. Sequenced by immunoSEQ multiplex PCR; TCRdb stores in-frame clones only, minus some. The sample shows about 160,000 clones, almost 80% of them seen only once. Specimen: PBMCs. These TCRs come from a woman aged 50 to 60 in good health and CMV-seronegative. CDR3s include the opening cysteine and the closing phenylalanine or tryptophan. A D gene is named only where the DNA matches it firmly. Not all rows give a size; the values are once, few, many and, for expanded clones, a class.

abundance: few; d_gene: TRBD2; j_gene: TRBJ2-7; v_gene: TRBV30; CDR3aa: CAWSNRGGEQYF; CDR3nt: TGTGCCTGGAGTAACCGGGGGGGAGAGCAGTACTTC
abundance: NA; d_gene: TRBD2; j_gene: TRBJ2-1; v_gene: TRBV9; CDR3aa: CASSERDAGGGFHEQFF; CDR3nt: TGTGCCAGCAGCGAACGCGATGCCGGGGGGGGGTTCCATGAGCAGTTCTTC
abundance: NA; d_gene: NA; j_gene: TRBJ2-7; v_gene: TRBV2; CDR3aa: CASSGAWDTLYEQYF; CDR3nt: TGTGCCAGCAGTGGGGCATGGGACACACTCTACGAGCAGTACTTC
abundance: few; d_gene: NA; j_gene: TRBJ1-1; v_gene: TRBV6-5; CDR3aa: CASSYIGQAEAFF; CDR3nt: TGTGCCAGCAGTTACATTGGGCAGGCTGAAGCTTTCTTT
abundance: NA; d_gene: NA; j_gene: TRBJ1-2; v_gene: TRBV19; CDR3aa: CASSIGPTSGYGYTF; CDR3nt: TGTGCCAGTAGTATAGGACCCACCTCGGGGTATGGCTACACCTTC
abundance: NA; d_gene: TRBD1; j_gene: TRBJ2-7; v_gene: TRBV7-2; CDR3aa: CASSGTGGTHEQYF; CDR3nt: TGTGCCAGCAGCGGTACAGGGGGCACGCACGAGCAGTACTTC
abundance: once; d_gene: NA; j_gene: TRBJ2-7; v_gene: TRBV18; CDR3aa: CASSPTTSYEQYF; CDR3nt: TGTGCCAGCTCACCGACAACCTCCTACGAGCAGTACTTC
abundance: NA; d_gene: TRBD2; j_gene: TRBJ2-7; v_gene: TRBV4-3; CDR3aa: CASSQSSGVDEQYF; CDR3nt: TGCGCCAGCAGCCAAAGTAGCGGGGTCGACGAGCAGTACTTC
abundance: NA; d_gene: TRBD1; j_gene: TRBJ2-1; v_gene: TRBV27; CDR3aa: CASSSGQGLYNEQFF; CDR3nt: TGTGCCAGCAGTTCCGGACAGGGCCTCTACAATGAGCAGTTCTTC
abundance: NA; d_gene: TRBD1; j_gene: TRBJ2-7; v_gene: TRBV5-1; CDR3aa: CASSPETGFLYEQYF; CDR3nt: TGCGCCAGCAGCCCCGAGACAGGGTTTCTCTACGAGCAGTACTTC
abundance: NA; d_gene: NA; j_gene: TRBJ2-3; v_gene: TRBV2; CDR3aa: CASNPRIGRDTQYF; CDR3nt: TGTGCCAGCAACCCCAGGATAGGTCGAGATACGCAGTATTTT
abundance: few; d_gene: NA; j_gene: TRBJ1-1; v_gene: TRBV7-3; CDR3aa: CASSSLGRDTEAFF; CDR3nt: TGTGCCAGCAGCTCCTTGGGGAGGGACACTGAAGCTTTCTTT
abundance: NA; d_gene: NA; j_gene: TRBJ1-1; v_gene: TRBV5-4; CDR3aa: CASSLDRTEAFF; CDR3nt: TGTGCCAGCAGCTTGGATCGGACTGAAGCTTTCTTT
abundance: NA; d_gene: NA; j_gene: TRBJ2-1; v_gene: TRBV7-9; CDR3aa: CASSSGRGSYNEQFF; CDR3nt: TGTGCCAGCAGTTCGGGACGGGGGAGCTACAATGAGCAGTTCTTC
abundance: NA; d_gene: TRBD2; j_gene: TRBJ2-7; v_gene: TRBV15; CDR3aa: CATSRGRLAGAYEQYF; CDR3nt: TGTGCCACCAGCAGAGGTAGGCTAGCGGGGGCGTACGAGCAGTACTTC
abundance: NA; d_gene: NA; j_gene: TRBJ1-2; v_gene: TRBV28; CDR3aa: CASSLAGPLNYGYTF; CDR3nt: TGTGCCAGCAGTCTAGCCGGGCCCCTCAACTATGGCTACACCTTC
abundance: NA; d_gene: NA; j_gene: TRBJ1-6; v_gene: TRBV7-9; CDR3aa: CASSLVQFEQGNSPLHF; CDR3nt: TGTGCCAGCAGCTTAGTTCAATTTGAGCAGGGCAATTCACCCCTCCACTTT
abundance: NA; d_gene: NA; j_gene: TRBJ2-1; v_gene: TRBV11-3; CDR3aa: CASSPRRVAVGEQFF; CDR3nt: TGTGCCAGCAGCCCAAGGAGGGTCGCTGTGGGGGAGCAGTTCTTC
abundance: NA; d_gene: TRBD1; j_gene: TRBJ2-7; v_gene: TRBV11-2; CDR3aa: CASSLVRGRNEQYF; CDR3nt: TGTGCCAGCAGCTTAGTCAGGGGGAGAAACGAGCAGTACTTC
abundance: NA; d_gene: NA; j_gene: TRBJ1-2; v_gene: TRBV28; CDR3aa: CASGGGGAGDYGYTF; CDR3nt: TGTGCCAGCGGGGGCGGGGGCGCAGGTGACTATGGCTACACCTTC
abundance: NA; d_gene: TRBD2; j_gene: TRBJ2-3; v_gene: TRBV6-4; CDR3aa: CASSEQTSGDTDTQYF; CDR3nt: TGTGCCAGCAGTGAGCAGACTAGCGGGGACACAGATACGCAGTATTTT
abundance: NA; d_gene: NA; j_gene: TRBJ2-7; v_gene: TRBV18; CDR3aa: CASSPTRDGSYEQYF; CDR3nt: TGTGCCAGCTCACCAACCAGGGACGGGAGCTACGAGCAGTACTTC
abundance: NA; d_gene: NA; j_gene: TRBJ1-1; v_gene: TRBV2; CDR3aa: CASSERTGTEAFF; CDR3nt: TGTGCCAGCAGTGAACGCACGGGCACTGAAGCTTTCTTT
abundance: NA; d_gene: NA; j_gene: TRBJ2-1; v_gene: TRBV7-2; CDR3aa: CASSLESRDRQFF; CDR3nt: TGTGCCAGCAGCTTAGAATCGAGGGATCGGCAGTTCTTC
abundance: NA; d_gene: NA; j_gene: TRBJ2-5; v_gene: TRBV11-3; CDR3aa: CASSRDWDETQYF; CDR3nt: TGTGCCAGCAGCAGGGACTGGGACGAGACCCAGTACTTC
abundance: NA; d_gene: TRBD1; j_gene: TRBJ1-2; v_gene: TRBV19; CDR3aa: CATKDREGYTF; CDR3nt: TGTGCCACCAAAGACAGGGAGGGCTACACCTTC